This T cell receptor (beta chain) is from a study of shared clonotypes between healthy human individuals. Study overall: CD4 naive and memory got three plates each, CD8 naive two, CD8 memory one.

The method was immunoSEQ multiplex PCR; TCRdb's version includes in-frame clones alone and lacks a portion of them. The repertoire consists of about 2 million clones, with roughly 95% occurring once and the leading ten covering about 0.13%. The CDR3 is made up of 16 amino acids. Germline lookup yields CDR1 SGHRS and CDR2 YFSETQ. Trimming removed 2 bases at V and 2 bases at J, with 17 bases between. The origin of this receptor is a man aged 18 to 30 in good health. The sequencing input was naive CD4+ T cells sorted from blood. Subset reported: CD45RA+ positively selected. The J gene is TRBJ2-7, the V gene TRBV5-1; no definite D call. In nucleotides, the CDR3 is TGCGCCAGCAGCTTAGACCCAAGGGAACACACCTACGAGCAGTACTTC. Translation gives CASSLDPREHTYEQYF.